Listed here are 20 T cell receptor beta chains from one sample, sequenced in a study of blood T cell repertoires in COVID-19. The method was immunoSEQ multiplex PCR; TCRdb's version includes in-frame clones alone and lacks a portion of them. The sample lists tens of thousands of clones, about 84% occurring once. The sequenced sample consisted of peripheral blood. The source is a woman aged 70-85 years with acute or convalescent COVID-19.

The chain recombines TRBV7-8 with TRBJ1-1; the D gene is possibly TRBD1 (5 bases). Germline lookup yields CDR1 SGHVS and CDR2 FQNEAQ. Deletions cut 1 base from V and 2 bases from J, with 8 bases between. CDR3 length: 14 amino acids. CDR3: CASSLGQGNTEAFF. CDR3 nucleotides: TGTGCCAGCAGCTTAGGGCAGGGAAACACTGAAGCTTTCTTT.

This clone was counted between two and nine times. This chain uses TRBV5-6 with TRBJ2-3; tentatively, D is TRBD2 (6 bases). V lost 0 bases and J 8 bases, leaving 13 bases between the germline ends. The CDR3 contains 14 residues. The germline CDR1 and CDR2 sequences are SGHDT and YYEEEE. CDR3 sequence reads: CASSLALAVRTQYF. CDR3 sequence (DNA): TGTGCCAGCAGCTTGGCACTAGCCGTCCGTACGCAGTATTTT. Full variable domain (missing parts from reference TRBV5-6 and TRBJ2-3): DAGVTQSPTHLIKTRGQQVTLRCSPKSGHDTVSWYQQALGQGPQFIFQYYEEEERQRGNFPDRFSGHQFPNYSSELNVNALLLGDSALYLCASSLALAVRTQYFGPGTRLTVL.

This chain links TRBV11-2 with TRBJ2-3, with 14 bases that match TRBD2. Germline V gene data show CDR1 as SGHAT and CDR2 as FQNNGV. CDR3 size: 18 residues. Unmatched junction bases numbered 6, after V lost 0 bases and J lost 4 bases. The CDR3: CASSLDQGLAGVPDTQYF. The CDR3 DNA sequence: TGTGCCAGCAGCTTAGATCAGGGACTAGCGGGAGTTCCAGATACGCAGTATTTT.

This chain uses TRBV24-1 with TRBJ1-2; 8 bases line up with TRBD1. This CDR3 has 14 amino acids. V was clipped by 1 base and J by 6 bases; unmatched bases: 3. Germline lookup yields CDR1 KGHDR and CDR2 SFDVKD. The CDR3 reads CATSDLGQGHGYTF. CDR3 in DNA: TGTGCCACCAGTGATTTAGGACAGGGTCATGGCTACACCTTC.

The chain employs TRBV27 and TRBJ2-7, with D perhaps matching TRBD2 (5 bases). V gave up 2 bases and J gave up 6 bases, with 14 bases separating them. The CDR3 is 14 amino acids. Germline CDR1 MNHEY, CDR2 SMNVEV (reference sequence). CDR3: CASSLPLMGSEQYV. As DNA, the CDR3 is TGTGCCAGCAGTTTACCGTTGATGGGGAGCGAGCAGTACGTC.

This chain uses TRBV9 with TRBJ2-2; 7 bases align to TRBD2. The junction had 11 bases not matched to a gene; V was cut back by 6 bases and J by 6 bases. Germline assignment: CDR1 SGDLS and CDR2 YYNGEE. The CDR3 is 15 amino acids. The DNA of the CDR3 is TGTGCCAGCACCCCGTGGGCGGGAGAGTCCGGGGAGCTGTTTTTT. It specifies CASTPWAGESGELFF. Supplemented by reference TRBV9 and TRBJ2-2, the full variable domain reads DSGVTQTPKHLITATGQRVTLRCSPRSGDLSVYWYQQSLDQGLQFLIQYYNGEERAKGNILERFSAQQFPDLHSELNLSSLELGDSALYFCASTPWAGESGELFFGEGSRLTVL.

This chain uses TRBV2 with TRBJ1-6; D is perhaps TRBD1 (5 bases). Trimming took off 6 bases at V and 7 bases at J, with 13 bases between the two ends. Per germline, CDR1 SNHLY and CDR2 FYNNEI. The CDR3 is made up of 14 amino acids. CDR3 amino acids: CASRAGLLNSPLHF. DNA for the CDR3: TGTGCCAGCAGGGCAGGGTTATTGAATTCACCCCTCCACTTT.

This chain connects TRBV9 to TRBJ2-3; D is uncertain. CDR1 SGDLS and CDR2 YYNGEE come from the germline V gene. Trimming removed 0 bases from V and 0 bases from J, with 11 bases in between. The CDR3 totals 16 residues. DNA of the CDR3: TGTGCCAGCAGCGTAGGAGGCGGAGTTAGCACAGATACGCAGTATTTT. Encoded protein: CASSVGGGVSTDTQYF.

V is TRBV5-8 and J is TRBJ2-3; 14 bases align to TRBD2. CDR1 and CDR2 (germline): SGHTS, YDEGEE. V shed 4 bases, J shed 6 bases, and the junction held 4 bases outside the gene matches. The CDR3 consists of 15 residues. Here the CDR3 DNA reads TGTGCCAGCAGCGCCGGGACTAGCGGGAGTGATACGCAGTATTTT. Translation gives CASSAGTSGSDTQYF.

The V call is TRBV12-2, the J call TRBJ2-1; the table's D call, TRBD1, has no DNA check behind it. TRBV12-2 counts as a pseudogene. The CDR3 totals 15 residues. The CDR3 reads CASRLRQKSYNEQFF. The CDR3, as DNA: TGTGCAAGTCGCTTAAGACAGAAATCCTACAATGAGCAGTTCTTC.

The chain links TRBV25-1 to TRBJ2-5; 10 bases are shared with TRBD2. The CDR3 has 14 residues. V trimming: 7 bases; J trimming: 7 bases; junction bases outside the gene matches: 9. Germline V gives CDR1 MGHDK, CDR2 SYGVNS. CDR3 amino acids: CASTSSGGPSTQYF. The DNA of the CDR3 is TGTGCCAGCACGTCTAGCGGGGGACCGTCGACCCAGTACTTC. The entire variable domain, with the rest obtained from reference TRBV25-1 and TRBJ2-5, is as follows: EADIYQTPRYLVIGTGKKITLECSQTMGHDKMYWYQQDPGMELHLIHYSYGVNSTEKGDLSSESTVSRIRTEHFPLTLESARPSHTSQYLCASTSSGGPSTQYFGPGTRLLVL.

The chain recombines TRBV27 with TRBJ2-1; TRBD1 is a possible D gene (7 bases). Between the trimmed V and J ends, which lost 7 bases and 0 bases, there was a span of 19 bases. The CDR3 spans 17 residues. In germline, CDR1 is MNHEY, CDR2 SMNVEV (reference sequence). CDR3 nucleotide sequence: TGTGCCAGCACTCTTTCAGCAGGGGGGAGCTCCTACAATGAGCAGTTCTTC. This encodes CASTLSAGGSSYNEQFF.

This clone appeared once. J is TRBJ2-1 and V is TRBV18; D call uncertain. This CDR3 is 12 amino acids long. Germline CDR1 reads KGHSH; CDR2 reads LQKENI. V was clipped by 4 bases and J by 9 bases, with 10 bases between them. CDR3 residues: CASSHPVSEQFF. The CDR3 region has the DNA TGTGCCAGCTCACACCCGGTGAGTGAGCAGTTCTTC. Full variable domain (remainder filled in from reference TRBV18 and TRBJ2-1): NAGVMQNPRHLVRRRGQEARLRCSPMKGHSHVYWYRQLPEEGLKFMVYLQKENIIDESGMPKERFSAEFPKEGPSILRIQQVVRGDSAAYFCASSHPVSEQFFGPGTRLTVL.

In its sample, this clone was seen a few times. The V call is TRBV30, the J call TRBJ2-1; 7 positions agree with TRBD2. Germline-derived CDR1 and CDR2 are GTSNPN and SVGIG (reference sequence). The CDR3 covers 14 residues. J was trimmed by 3 bases and V by 7 bases; bases with no gene match: 9. CDR3 coding DNA: TGTGCCTTGTCGCTAGCGGATTTCTACAATGAGCAGTTCTTC. Protein product: CALSLADFYNEQFF.

A few counts support this clone. V is TRBV19 and J is TRBJ2-2; maybe TRBD1 (6 bases). Germline V gene lookup returns CDR1 LNHDA and CDR2 SQIVND (reference sequence). V lost 3 bases, J lost 3 bases, and 8 bases lay in between. The CDR3 spans 14 residues. The CDR3 spells CASSMNRDTGELFF. In nucleotides, the CDR3 is TGTGCCAGTAGTATGAACAGGGACACCGGGGAGCTGTTTTTT.

V and J are TRBV21-1 and TRBJ2-7; the DNA was not compared with TRBD1, the D call given in the table. TRBV21-1 has pseudogene status. The CDR3 spans 16 residues. The CDR3 loop is CASSKSIRENSYEQYV. The CDR3 nucleotides read TGTGCCAGCAGCAAATCAATCAGGGAAAACTCCTACGAGCAGTACGTC.

The chain combines TRBV10-3 with TRBJ1-5; 8 bases line up with TRBD1. There are 14 residues in the CDR3. V lost 6 bases, J lost 3 bases, and 4 bases stayed unmatched. CDR1 is ENHRY and CDR2 is SYGVKD in the germline V gene. The CDR3 protein is CAIRETGDNQPQHF. The CDR3 coding sequence is TGTGCCATCAGGGAGACAGGGGACAATCAGCCCCAGCATTTT.

This clone was seen more than once but under ten times. The chain recombines TRBV15 with TRBJ2-2; D perhaps matches TRBD1 (5 bases). Germline values: CDR1 LNHNV, CDR2 YYDKDF (reference sequence). V lost 2 bases to trimming and J lost 3 bases, with 10 bases between them. CDR3 size: 15 residues. The CDR3 DNA reads TGTGCCACCAGCAGAAAGGGGTCTGACACCGGGGAGCTGTTTTTT. Translating gives CATSRKGSDTGELFF.

The table lists this clone with a few counts. CDR3 in amino acids: CASNREAHNEQFF. The CDR3 coding sequence is TGTGCCAGCAATCGGGAGGCCCACAATGAGCAGTTCTTC. V usage is TRBV2 and J usage is TRBJ2-1; 7 nucleotides line up with TRBD2. Losses at the gene ends were 7 bases for V and 5 bases for J; bases not matched to a gene: 5. The CDR3 extends over 13 amino acids. From germline, CDR1 is SNHLY and CDR2 FYNNEI.

The V and J genes are TRBV28 and TRBJ1-2, with TRBD1 matching 7 bases. Germline V CDR1 and CDR2: MDHEN, SYDVKM. The CDR3 has 15 residues. V was clipped by 5 bases and J by 4 bases; unmatched bases: 10. The CDR3 DNA reads as TGTGCCAGCAGTGCCAGGGGCCCAGGGGGCTATGGCTACACCTTC. As protein: CASSARGPGGYGYTF.